A selection of T cell receptor beta chains follows, all from one sample in a study of blood T cell repertoires in COVID-19. Sequenced by immunoSEQ multiplex PCR; TCRdb stores in-frame clones only, minus some. In the table there are about 220,000 clones, 80% of which are singletons. Sequencing input: peripheral blood. The receptors shown here come from a woman in her 70s with acute or convalescent COVID-19. Both conserved end residues are part of each CDR3. The D gene is left open where the match is weak. The size field is filled for only some rows; it gives once, few, many or a size class.

size: few
D: .
V: TRBV7-2
J: TRBJ2-7
CDR3: CASSLAQGYEQYF
DNA: TGTGCCAGCAGCTTAGCACAGGGCTACGAGCAGTACTTC

size: .
D: .
V: TRBV7-2
J: TRBJ2-7
CDR3: CASSLASGDRFFYEQYF
DNA: TGTGCCAGCAGCTTAGCTTCGGGGGACCGATTCTTCTACGAGCAGTACTTC

size: .
D: .
V: TRBV6-5
J: TRBJ2-7
CDR3: CASHVDPGHPYEQYF
DNA: TGTGCCAGCCATGTTGATCCGGGACATCCCTACGAGCAGTACTTC

size: once
D: TRBD1
V: TRBV10-1
J: TRBJ2-7
CDR3: CASSRTGDSYEQYF
DNA: TGCGCCAGCAGTCGGACAGGGGACTCCTACGAGCAGTACTTC

size: few
D: TRBD1
V: TRBV29-1
J: TRBJ2-3
CDR3: CSVRGGVTDTQYF
DNA: TGCAGCGTTCGAGGGGGCGTCACAGATACGCAGTATTTT

size: .
D: TRBD1
V: TRBV5-8
J: TRBJ2-5
CDR3: CASRDAGGQETQYF
DNA: TGTGCCAGCAGGGACGCAGGGGGCCAGGAGACCCAGTACTTC

size: .
D: TRBD1
V: TRBV7-8
J: TRBJ2-7
CDR3: CASSFGQGAREQYF
DNA: TGTGCCAGCAGCTTCGGGCAGGGGGCTCGGGAGCAGTACTTC

size: .
D: .
V: TRBV7-2
J: TRBJ1-5
CDR3: CASSLDTQPQHF
DNA: TGTGCCAGCAGCTTAGACACTCAGCCCCAGCATTTT

size: .
D: .
V: TRBV7-2
J: TRBJ2-2
CDR3: CASSLGMTGTGELFF
DNA: TGTGCCAGCAGCTTAGGAATGACAGGCACCGGGGAGCTGTTTTTT

size: .
D: TRBD1
V: TRBV5-8
J: TRBJ1-6
CDR3: CASSTMGQSNSPLHF
DNA: TGTGCCAGCAGCACAATGGGACAGTCTAATTCACCCCTCCACTTT

size: .
D: TRBD2
V: TRBV7-9
J: TRBJ2-3
CDR3: CASSATGGANTQYF
DNA: TGTGCCAGCAGCGCCACGGGGGGGGCAAATACGCAGTATTTT

size: few
D: TRBD1
V: TRBV6-5
J: TRBJ1-2
CDR3: CASSDRVWGYTF
DNA: TGTGCCAGCAGCGACAGGGTCTGGGGCTACACCTTC

size: .
D: .
V: TRBV5-1
J: TRBJ2-7
CDR3: CASSLGGGGGHSSYEQYF
DNA: TGCGCCAGCAGCTTGGGGGGTGGGGGGGGGCATAGCTCCTACGAGCAGTACTTC

size: .
D: TRBD1
V: TRBV9
J: TRBJ1-1
CDR3: CASSARDSGNTEAFF
DNA: TGTGCCAGCAGCGCAAGGGACAGCGGAAACACTGAAGCTTTCTTT

size: once
D: TRBD2
V: TRBV9
J: TRBJ2-1
CDR3: CASSVSWRESYNEQFF
DNA: TGTGCCAGCAGCGTATCGTGGCGGGAGTCCTACAATGAGCAGTTCTTC

size: .
D: TRBD1
V: TRBV4-1
J: TRBJ1-2
CDR3: CASSPRAGGSGYTF
DNA: TGCGCCAGCAGCCCCAGGGCAGGGGGGTCTGGCTACACCTTC

size: few
D: .
V: TRBV12-3/TRBV12-4
J: TRBJ2-1
CDR3: CASSLGNIGEQFF
DNA: TGTGCCAGCAGTTTAGGCAATATTGGCGAGCAGTTCTTC

size: .
D: TRBD2
V: TRBV19
J: TRBJ2-6
CDR3: CASRTSAGANVLTF
DNA: TGTGCCAGTAGGACTAGCGCTGGGGCCAACGTCCTGACTTTC

size: .
D: TRBD1
V: TRBV11-2
J: TRBJ2-6
CDR3: CASSLGGQGAFGANVLTF
DNA: TGTGCCAGCAGCTTAGGGGGACAGGGGGCGTTTGGGGCCAACGTCCTGACTTTC

size: .
D: TRBD2
V: TRBV5-4
J: TRBJ2-3
CDR3: CASRGGGPTSTDTQYF
DNA: TGTGCCAGCAGGGGCGGGGGTCCAACTAGCACAGATACGCAGTATTTT

size: .
D: .
V: TRBV5-1
J: TRBJ1-1
CDR3: CASVGGKGGTEAFF
DNA: TGCGCCAGCGTAGGGGGTAAGGGTGGAACTGAAGCTTTCTTT

size: .
D: .
V: TRBV10-3
J: TRBJ1-3
CDR3: CAIRPDIQGSGNTIYF
DNA: TGTGCCATCAGGCCGGACATTCAGGGCTCTGGAAACACCATATATTTT

size: .
D: .
V: TRBV6-5
J: TRBJ1-1
CDR3: CASRTGTTMNTEAFF
DNA: TGTGCCAGCAGAACGGGGACAACGATGAACACTGAAGCTTTCTTT

size: few
D: .
V: TRBV11-2
J: TRBJ1-6
CDR3: CASSLLNSQHSPLHF
DNA: TGTGCCAGCAGCTTATTGAACAGCCAACATTCACCCCTCCACTTT

size: .
D: TRBD1
V: TRBV5-1
J: TRBJ2-1
CDR3: CASSAQGVSYNEQFF
DNA: TGCGCCAGCAGCGCCCAGGGGGTTTCCTACAATGAGCAGTTCTTC

size: .
D: .
V: TRBV5-6
J: TRBJ1-6
CDR3: CASSLGTLGRNSPLHF
DNA: TGTGCCAGCAGCTTGGGGACCCTCGGGAGGAATTCACCCCTCCACTTT

size: .
D: TRBD1
V: TRBV10-3
J: TRBJ2-3
CDR3: CAISVSRATGGTDTQYF
DNA: TGTGCCATCAGTGTCTCCCGGGCGACAGGGGGGACAGATACGCAGTATTTT

size: .
D: TRBD2
V: TRBV6-2/TRBV6-3
J: TRBJ2-2
CDR3: CASSYRPAGRTGELFF
DNA: TGTGCCAGCAGTTACCGGCCAGCGGGGAGGACCGGGGAGCTGTTTTTT

size: .
D: .
V: TRBV30
J: TRBJ1-3
CDR3: CAWSVQSGNTIYF
DNA: TGTGCCTGGAGTGTACAATCGGGAAACACCATATATTTT

size: once
D: .
V: TRBV19
J: TRBJ1-1
CDR3: CASSTQGTEAFF
DNA: TGTGCCAGTAGTACGCAGGGGACTGAAGCTTTCTTT

size: .
D: .
V: TRBV19
J: TRBJ1-2
CDR3: CASSIGRGEGYGYTF
DNA: TGTGCCAGTAGTATTGGGCGGGGAGAAGGTTATGGCTACACCTTC

size: .
D: .
V: TRBV18
J: TRBJ2-5
CDR3: CASSPRQAQETQYF
DNA: TGTGCCAGCTCACCCAGGCAGGCACAAGAGACCCAGTACTTC

size: .
D: .
V: TRBV21-1
J: TRBJ2-1
CDR3: CASSKGDLTRGQEDNEQFF
DNA: TGTGCCAGCAGCAAAGGGGACTTGACGAGGGGACAGGAAGACAATGAGCAGTTCTTC

size: once
D: TRBD2
V: TRBV7-8
J: TRBJ2-1
CDR3: CASSSSPPGGLVSNEQFF
DNA: TGTGCCAGCAGCTCATCCCCGCCCGGCGGACTAGTATCCAATGAGCAGTTCTTC